The table lists the clone carrying this T cell receptor (beta chain) with many counts. The V end was cut by 2 bases, the J end by 1 base, with 8 bases between. The CDR3 has 15 amino acids. The sample is drawn from a study of Graves' ophthalmopathy and Graves' hyperthyroidism. Investigators amplified TCR beta CDR3 regions from RNA transcripts. RT-PCR with HTBI primers came first, then second-round multiplex PCR. TCRdb reprocessed the multiplex PCR reads with MiXCR, giving one entry per CDR3 protein. The profile shows about 480,000 distinct CDR3 sequences, roughly 14% of them singletons. The sample consisted of blood. The clonotype was recovered from a woman under 40 with Graves' ophthalmopathy. This chain links TRBV12-3 or TRBV12-4 with TRBJ2-2; no clear D. The CDR3 DNA reads as TGTGCCAGCAGTTTACGAGACCTGAACACCGGGGAGCTGTTTTTT. It is translated as CASSLRDLNTGELFF.